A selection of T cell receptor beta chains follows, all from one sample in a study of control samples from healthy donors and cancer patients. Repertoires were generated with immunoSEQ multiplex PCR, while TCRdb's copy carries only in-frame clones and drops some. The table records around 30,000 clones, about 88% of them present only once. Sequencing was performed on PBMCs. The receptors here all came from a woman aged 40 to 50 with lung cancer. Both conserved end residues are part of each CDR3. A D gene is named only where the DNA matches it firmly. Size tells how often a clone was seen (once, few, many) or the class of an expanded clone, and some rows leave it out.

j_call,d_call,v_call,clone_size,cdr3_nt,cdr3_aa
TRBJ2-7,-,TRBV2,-,TGTGCCAGCCGGGACCTAACTGACGAGCAGTACTTC,CASRDLTDEQYF
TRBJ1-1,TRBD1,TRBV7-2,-,TGTGCCAGCAGCTTACGGGACAGGGGGTACCTGAACACTGAAGCTTTCTTT,CASSLRDRGYLNTEAFF
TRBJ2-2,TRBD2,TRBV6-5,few,TGTGCCAGCAGTTACTCGACTAGCGAAATGAGCGGGGAGCTGTTTTTT,CASSYSTSEMSGELFF
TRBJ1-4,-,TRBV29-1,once,TGCAGCGTTGAGTCTCGGGAAAAACTGTTTTTT,CSVESREKLFF
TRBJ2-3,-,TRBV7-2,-,TGTGCCAGCAGCTTAGAATATGGCGGGGAGGATACGCAGTATTTT,CASSLEYGGEDTQYF
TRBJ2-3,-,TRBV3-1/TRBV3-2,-,TGTGCCAGCAGCCAAGCTCACTCCTCAGATACGCAGTATTTT,CASSQAHSSDTQYF
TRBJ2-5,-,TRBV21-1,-,TGTGCCAGGTGGGATGGGGGGGAAACGGGTAAAGAGACCCAGTACTTC,CARWDGGETGKETQYF
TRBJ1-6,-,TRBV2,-,TGTGCCAGCAGTGGTGCGGTTCCACCCCTCCACTTT,CASSGAVPPLHF
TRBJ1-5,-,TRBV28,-,TGTGCCGCACAAACGACAGTTTATAGCAATCAGCCCCAGCATTTT,CAAQTTVYSNQPQHF
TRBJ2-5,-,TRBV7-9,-,TGTGCCAGCAGCTCCGATGAGGGGGAAGAGACCCAGTACTTC,CASSSDEGEETQYF
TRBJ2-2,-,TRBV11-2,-,TGTGCCAGCAGCTTAGATTCGGGGGCAGGGGAGCTGTTTTTT,CASSLDSGAGELFF
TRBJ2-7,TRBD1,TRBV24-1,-,TGTGCCACAGGGACAGGGGGCAACGAGCAGTACTTC,CATGTGGNEQYF
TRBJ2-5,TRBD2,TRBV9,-,TGTGCCAGCAGCACAAGCGGGGAGGGTGGAGAGACCCAGTACTTC,CASSTSGEGGETQYF
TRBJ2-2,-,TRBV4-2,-,TGTGCCAGCAGCCACAGGGAAGACACCGGGGAGCTGTTTTTT,CASSHREDTGELFF